The next 28 T cell receptor beta chains were all read from a single sample in a study of T-cell memory formation after mild COVID-19. TCRdb redid the calling of the 5' RACE reads with MiXCR, one entry per CDR3 protein. The sample carries 350,000 to 450,000 distinct CDR3 sequences, about 20% recorded once. The sequenced sample consisted of PBMCs or a T cell subset sorted from them (not recorded which). All receptors derive from an adult woman who had mild COVID-19 (a few samples of this study predate the infection). Cell type and time point are not known.

This clonotype occurred a few times. The genes are TRBV7-9 and TRBJ2-2; unclear D gene. CDR3 length: 15 amino acids. CDR1 is SEHNR and CDR2 is FQNEAQ in the germline V gene (reference sequence). Trimming removed 4 bases at V and 6 bases at J, with 15 bases between. Written as DNA, the CDR3 is TGTGCCAGCAGCTCAGAAGTATGGTTCCCCGGGGAGCTGTTTTTT. The encoded protein is CASSSEVWFPGELFF.

The sample holds a few counts of this clonotype. The chain combines TRBV5-5 with TRBJ2-4; D may be TRBD2 (5 bases). This CDR3 has 13 amino acids. CDR1 and CDR2 (germline): SGHKS, YYEKEE (reference sequence). V was clipped by 3 bases and J by 8 bases, with 12 bases between them. In DNA, the CDR3 is TGTGCCAGCAGCTGGCGGGTTTCGGACATTCAGTACTTC. Protein: CASSWRVSDIQYF. Drawing the rest from reference TRBV5-5 and TRBJ2-4, the complete variable domain is DAGVTQSPTHLIKTRGQQVTLRCSPISGHKSVSWYQQVLGQGPQFIFQYYEKEERGRGNFPDRFSARQFPNYSSELNVNALLLGDSALYLCASSWRVSDIQYFGAGTRLSVL.

This clonotype came up a few times. The chain has TRBV2 and TRBJ1-1; the D is unclear. Trimming left V 8 bases short and J 2 bases short, with 12 bases between. Germline values: CDR1 SNHLY, CDR2 FYNNEI. This CDR3 is 13 amino acids long. The chain's CDR3 is CASHLGFNTEAFF. CDR3 DNA: TGTGCCAGCCACCTTGGGTTTAACACTGAAGCTTTCTTT. Supplemented by reference TRBV2 and TRBJ1-1, the full variable domain reads EPEVTQTPSHQVTQMGQEVILRCVPISNHLYFYWYRQILGQKVEFLVSFYNNEISEKSEIFDDQFSVERPDGSNFTLKIRSTKLEDSAMYFCASHLGFNTEAFFGQGTRLTVV.

This chain uses TRBV20-1 with TRBJ2-3; D gene uncertain. In germline, CDR1 is DFQATT, CDR2 SNEGSKA (reference sequence). The CDR3 is 14 amino acids. The V gene lost 2 bases and the J gene lost 0 bases, with 9 bases spanning the gap. The CDR3 here is CSARRQVSTDTQYF. The CDR3 DNA reads as TGCAGTGCTAGACGTCAAGTTAGCACAGATACGCAGTATTTT.

This clonotype showed up just a few times. V and J are TRBV15 and TRBJ2-7; no definite D call. Germline V gene sequence: CDR1 LNHNV, CDR2 YYDKDF (reference sequence). V was shortened by 0 bases and J by 0 bases, with 15 bases between the two germline ends. The CDR3 is 17 amino acids. CDR3 region: CATSRDPSAISSYEQYF. CDR3 DNA sequence: TGTGCCACCAGCAGAGACCCAAGCGCCATCAGCTCCTACGAGCAGTACTTC. Drawing the rest from reference TRBV15 and TRBJ2-7, the complete variable domain is DAMVIQNPRYQVTQFGKPVTLSCSQTLNHNVMYWYQQKSSQAPKLLFHYYDKDFNNEADTPDNFQSRRPNTSFCFLDIRSPGLGDTAMYLCATSRDPSAISSYEQYFGPGTRLTVT.

This clonotype has only a few counts. The J gene is TRBJ2-5, the V gene TRBV25-1; D is undetermined. Germline CDR1 MGHDK, CDR2 SYGVNS. V was cut by 2 bases and J by 0 bases, with 10 bases left in between. CDR3 length: 15 amino acids. CDR3 loop: CASSERQPDQETQYF. The CDR3 DNA sequence: TGTGCCAGCAGTGAACGGCAGCCCGACCAAGAGACCCAGTACTTC.

This clonotype was seen more than once but under ten times. Here the CDR3 DNA reads TGCAGTGCTAGCGGGGGCGAAAACTATGGCTACACCTTC. This translates into CSASGGENYGYTF. The rearrangement joins TRBV20-1 to TRBJ1-2; D perhaps matches TRBD1 (6 bases). Per the germline V gene, CDR1 is DFQATT and CDR2 is SNEGSKA (reference sequence). The length of the CDR3 is 13 residues. V dropped 3 bases and J dropped 2 bases, with 10 bases sitting between them.

V and J are TRBV5-1 and TRBJ2-1, with TRBD2 matching over 8 bases. The germline V gene has CDR1 SGHRS and CDR2 YFSETQ. J gave up 5 bases and V 2 bases, and 9 bases lay outside the gene matches. The CDR3 totals 16 residues. The chain's CDR3 is CASSLIAGSRDNEQFF. The CDR3 nucleotides are TGCGCCAGCAGCTTAATAGCGGGGTCTCGGGACAATGAGCAGTTCTTC.

V is TRBV4-1 and J is TRBJ2-3, with 15 bases fitting TRBD2. The CDR3 is 18 residues long. Trimming removed 4 bases from V and 0 bases from J; junction bases left unmatched: 5. The germline CDR1 and CDR2 sequences are MGHRA and YSYEKL. CDR3 residues: CASSRGLAGGPSTDTQYF. CDR3 DNA: TGCGCCAGCAGCCGAGGACTAGCGGGGGGGCCGAGCACAGATACGCAGTATTTT.

The table lists this clonotype with a few counts. The V gene is TRBV20-1, the J gene TRBJ2-7; TRBD2 matches 13 bases. Trimming at V came to 6 bases and at J to 2 bases, leaving 16 bases not matched to a gene. The CDR3 is made up of 18 amino acids. In germline, CDR1 is DFQATT, CDR2 SNEGSKA (reference sequence). In nucleotides, the CDR3 is TGCAGTGCAACCGTCGACGGGACTAGCGGGGCCAATGCCTACGAGCAGTACTTC. Translating it yields CSATVDGTSGANAYEQYF.

The V and J genes are TRBV12-3 or TRBV12-4 and TRBJ2-7; 13 bases are a match to TRBD2. The CDR3 runs to 15 residues. The J segment lost 2 bases and the V segment lost 6 bases, leaving 4 bases of the junction unmatched. CDR3 loop: CASSRGTSGTYEQYF. CDR3 nucleotide sequence: TGTGCCAGCAGCCGCGGGACTAGCGGGACCTACGAGCAGTACTTC.

This clonotype was picked up a small number of times. V and J are TRBV11-2 and TRBJ1-2; D not resolved. Germline values: CDR1 SGHAT, CDR2 FQNNGV. The CDR3 runs to 16 residues. Trimming removed 0 bases from V and 4 bases from J, with 15 bases in between. The CDR3 spells CASSLEYSVRGYGYTF. CDR3 nucleotides: TGTGCCAGCAGCTTAGAGTATTCGGTACGGGGCTATGGCTACACCTTC. Variable domain in full (rest from reference TRBV11-2 and TRBJ1-2): EAGVAQSPRYKIIEKRQSVAFWCNPISGHATLYWYQQILGQGPKLLIQFQNNGVVDDSQLPKDRFSAERLKGVDSTLKIQPAKLEDSAVYLCASSLEYSVRGYGYTFGSGTRLTVV.

This clonotype was found a few times. The chain has TRBV5-1 and TRBJ2-5; 13 positions agree with TRBD2. The CDR3 consists of 15 residues. V shed 4 bases, J shed 2 bases, and the junction held 2 bases outside the gene matches. Per germline, CDR1 SGHRS and CDR2 YFSETQ. CDR3 amino acids: CASSGLAGAQETQYF. The CDR3 DNA is TGCGCCAGCAGCGGACTAGCGGGAGCTCAAGAGACCCAGTACTTC.

This clonotype was counted between two and nine times. The V gene is TRBV5-4, the J gene TRBJ2-5; D gene uncertain. V was pared by 7 bases and J by 4 bases, with 8 bases between. The CDR3 covers 11 residues. Germline assignment: CDR1 SGHNT and CDR2 YYREEE (reference sequence). CDR3 DNA: TGTGCCAGCGGGTCGGTAGAGACCCAGTACTTC. It specifies CASGSVETQYF. The full variable domain, with the rest looked up from reference TRBV5-4 and TRBJ2-5, is ETGVTQSPTHLIKTRGQQVTLRCSSQSGHNTVSWYQQALGQGPQFIFQYYREEENGRGNFPPRFSGLQFPNYSSELNVNALELDDSALYLCASGSVETQYFGPGTRLLVL.

The J gene is TRBJ2-1, the V gene TRBV4-3; 10 bases agree with TRBD2. The germline CDR1 and CDR2 sequences are LGHNA and YSLEER. This CDR3 is 15 amino acids long. Trimming removed 4 bases from V and 7 bases from J; junction bases left unmatched: 7. The CDR3 coding sequence is TGCGCCAGCAGCCGGACTAGCGGAGCTAAGAATGAGCAGTTCTTC. It yields the protein CASSRTSGAKNEQFF.

J is TRBJ1-1 and V is TRBV19; D perhaps matches TRBD1 (6 bases). This CDR3 is built from 13 residues. Germline V gene lookup returns CDR1 LNHDA and CDR2 SQIVND (reference sequence). Trimming cost V 6 bases and J 6 bases, with 14 bases left between them. In nucleotides, the CDR3 is TGTGCCAGTAGCCGCATGTGGACAGCTGAAGCTTTCTTT. Protein sequence: CASSRMWTAEAFF.

The CDR3: CSARDIREPNYEQYF. DNA for the CDR3: TGCAGTGCTAGAGATATCCGGGAGCCGAACTACGAGCAGTACTTC. The gene calls are TRBV20-1 and TRBJ2-7; maybe TRBD2 (6 bases). The CDR3 runs 15 residues. Germline V CDR1 and CDR2: DFQATT, SNEGSKA (reference sequence). V was shortened by 0 bases and J by 3 bases, with 15 bases between the two germline ends.

This sequence joins TRBV7-9 and TRBJ2-1; D may be TRBD2 (6 bases). Trimming removed 5 bases from V and 9 bases from J, with 17 bases in between. The CDR3 totals 14 residues. Germline V lookup: CDR1 SEHNR, CDR2 FQNEAQ (reference sequence). The CDR3 DNA reads TGTGCCAGCAGCATCAGCCGGGAGAGTGGTGAGCAGTTCTTC. Residues: CASSISRESGEQFF. Full variable domain (outside the CDR3, taken from reference TRBV7-9 and TRBJ2-1): DTGVSQNPRHKITKRGQNVTFRCDPISEHNRLYWYRQTLGQGPEFLTYFQNEAQLEKSRLLSDRFSAERPKGSFSTLEIQRTEQGDSAMYLCASSISRESGEQFFGPGTRLTVL.

J is TRBJ2-2 and V is TRBV2; TRBD1 matches 7 bases. Germline V gene data show CDR1 as SNHLY and CDR2 as FYNNEI. CDR3 length: 14 residues. The V segment lost 7 bases and the J segment 5 bases; nucleotides outside the gene matches: 7. CDR3 sequence: CASKDRLHTGELFF. The CDR3 nucleotides are TGTGCCAGCAAGGACAGGTTACATACCGGGGAGCTGTTTTTT.

In its sample, this clonotype was seen a few times. The CDR3 DNA sequence: TGTGCCAGCAGCTTAAGCTGGGGAGTGAACACTGAAGCTTTCTTT. Translating gives CASSLSWGVNTEAFF. This chain uses TRBV11-2 with TRBJ1-1; D is undetermined. The CDR3 extends over 15 amino acids. Per germline, CDR1 SGHAT and CDR2 FQNNGV. V was pared by 2 bases and J by 0 bases, with 10 bases between.

This clonotype was found a few times. The CDR3 protein is CASSPPSDLTGQAFF. Here the CDR3 DNA reads TGCGCCAGCAGCCCGCCCTCGGACCTCACGGGGCAAGCTTTCTTT. V usage is TRBV5-1 and J usage is TRBJ1-1; D perhaps matches TRBD1 (5 bases). This CDR3 contains 15 residues. V lost 4 bases and J 9 bases, leaving 22 bases between the germline ends. CDR1 SGHRS and CDR2 YFSETQ come from the germline V gene.

The rearrangement links TRBV5-1 to TRBJ2-1; TRBD2 matches 11 bases. The germline CDR1 and CDR2 sequences are SGHRS and YFSETQ. Trimming took 5 bases from V and 10 from J; bases not matched to a gene: 11. The CDR3 runs to 15 residues. As DNA, the CDR3 is TGCGCCAGCAGAATTGGTACTAGCGGGAGCGGAGAGCAGTTCTTC. This codes for CASRIGTSGSGEQFF.

This clonotype occurred a few times. The chain is built from TRBV7-9 and TRBJ2-7; D may be TRBD1 (5 bases). V lost 3 bases, J lost 3 bases, and 12 bases lay in between. Germline V CDR1 and CDR2: SEHNR, FQNEAQ (reference sequence). The CDR3 runs to 14 residues. The CDR3 DNA is TGTGCCAGCAGCTTGGACAACGGGCTCTACGAGCAGTACTTC. This codes for CASSLDNGLYEQYF.

This clonotype was observed a few times. V usage is TRBV7-2 and J usage is TRBJ1-5; tentatively, D is TRBD1 (6 bases). Per the germline V gene, CDR1 is SGHTA and CDR2 is FQGNSA. V dropped 2 bases and J dropped 2 bases, with 10 bases sitting between them. This CDR3 has 15 residues. The CDR3 DNA follows: TGTGCCAGCAGCTTAACAGGGTTTGGCAATCAGCCCCAGCATTTT. Translating gives CASSLTGFGNQPQHF.

This clonotype was counted a few times. The rearrangement uses TRBV20-1 and TRBJ1-1; the D is unclear. Per germline, CDR1 DFQATT and CDR2 SNEGSKA (reference sequence). Trimming stripped 6 bases from V and 1 base from J, with 15 bases between. This CDR3 has 14 residues. CDR3 sequence reads: CSATHPAQNTEAFF. The CDR3 region has the DNA TGCAGTGCCACACATCCTGCACAGAACACTGAAGCTTTCTTT.

In its sample, this clonotype was seen many times. This chain connects TRBV5-8 to TRBJ1-5; TRBD1 might be the D (5 bases). The CDR3 is made up of 14 amino acids. The V and J ends lost 5 bases and 2 bases respectively, with 11 bases between them. Germline V gives CDR1 SGHTS, CDR2 YDEGEE. CDR3 amino acids: CASRPGQGNQPQHF. The CDR3 region has the DNA TGTGCCAGCAGGCCGGGGCAGGGCAATCAGCCCCAGCATTTT.

The chain recombines TRBV20-1 with TRBJ2-7; D might be TRBD1 (6 bases). Germline assignment: CDR1 DFQATT and CDR2 SNEGSKA (reference sequence). V was cut by 3 bases and J by 3 bases, with 9 bases left in between. This CDR3 is 12 amino acids long. DNA for the CDR3: TGCAGTGCTAGGCAGGGGATCTACGAGCAGTACTTC. Translating gives CSARQGIYEQYF.

The chain carries TRBV29-1 and TRBJ2-7; TRBD2 aligns across 8 bases. The CDR3 is 15 residues long. Germline V lookup: CDR1 SQVTM, CDR2 ANQGSEA. Trimming took 0 bases from V and 3 from J; bases not matched to a gene: 7. CDR3 nucleotides: TGCAGCGTTGAAGATCGGGGGGGGAAGGGCTACGAGCAGTACTTC. It specifies CSVEDRGGKGYEQYF.